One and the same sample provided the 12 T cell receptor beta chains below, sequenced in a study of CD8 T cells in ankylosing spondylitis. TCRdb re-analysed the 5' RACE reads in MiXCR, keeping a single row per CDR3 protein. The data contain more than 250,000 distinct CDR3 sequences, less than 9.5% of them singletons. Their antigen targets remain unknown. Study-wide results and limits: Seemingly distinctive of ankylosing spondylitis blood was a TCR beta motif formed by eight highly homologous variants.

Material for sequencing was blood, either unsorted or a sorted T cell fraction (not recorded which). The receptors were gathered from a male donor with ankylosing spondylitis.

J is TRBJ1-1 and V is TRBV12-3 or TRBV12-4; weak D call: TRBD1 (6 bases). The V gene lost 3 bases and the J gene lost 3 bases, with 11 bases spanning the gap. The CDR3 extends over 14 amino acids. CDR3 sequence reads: CASSLSAGDTEAFF. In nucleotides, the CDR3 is TGTGCCAGCAGTTTGAGTGCAGGGGACACTGAAGCTTTCTTT.

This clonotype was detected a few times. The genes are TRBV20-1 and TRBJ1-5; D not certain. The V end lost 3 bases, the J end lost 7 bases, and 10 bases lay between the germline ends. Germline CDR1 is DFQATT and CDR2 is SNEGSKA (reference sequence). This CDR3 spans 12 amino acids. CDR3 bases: TGCAGTGCTAGGAAACCAGGCCAGCCCCAGCATTTT. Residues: CSARKPGQPQHF.

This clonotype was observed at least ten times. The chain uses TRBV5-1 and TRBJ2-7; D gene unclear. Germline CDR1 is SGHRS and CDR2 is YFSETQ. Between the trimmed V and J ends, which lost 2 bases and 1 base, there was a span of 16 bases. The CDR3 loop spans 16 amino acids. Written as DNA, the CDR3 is TGCGCCAGCAGCTTAGGAGACAAGGCCCGATCCTACGAGCAGTACTTC. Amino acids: CASSLGDKARSYEQYF.

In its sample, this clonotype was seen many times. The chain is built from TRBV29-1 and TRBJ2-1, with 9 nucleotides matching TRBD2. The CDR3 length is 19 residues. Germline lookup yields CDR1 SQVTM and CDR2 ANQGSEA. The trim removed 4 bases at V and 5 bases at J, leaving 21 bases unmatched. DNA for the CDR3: TGCAGCGTTGCAGTGGTCAGGGGGAAGGCGGGAGGGATAAACAATGAGCAGTTCTTC. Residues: CSVAVVRGKAGGINNEQFF.

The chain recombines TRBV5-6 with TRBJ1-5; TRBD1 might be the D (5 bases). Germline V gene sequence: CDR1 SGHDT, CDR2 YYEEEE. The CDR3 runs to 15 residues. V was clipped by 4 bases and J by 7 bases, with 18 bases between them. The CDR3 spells CASSARDVDRQPQHF. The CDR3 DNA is TGTGCCAGCAGCGCCCGGGACGTTGATCGGCAGCCCCAGCATTTT.

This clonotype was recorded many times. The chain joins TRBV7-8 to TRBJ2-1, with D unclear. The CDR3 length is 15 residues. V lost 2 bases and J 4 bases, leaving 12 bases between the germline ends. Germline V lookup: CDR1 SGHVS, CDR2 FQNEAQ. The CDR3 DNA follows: TGTGCCAGCAGCTTAAGCGATGATCTTTACAATGAGCAGTTCTTC. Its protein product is CASSLSDDLYNEQFF.

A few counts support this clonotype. The CDR3 DNA follows: TGTGCCATCAGTGGGACTAGCGCAAACTCCTACAATGAGCAGTTCTTC. Protein product: CAISGTSANSYNEQFF. This sequence joins TRBV10-3 and TRBJ2-1; 9 nucleotides line up with TRBD2. V was pared by 4 bases and J by 0 bases, with 4 bases of the junction left unmatched. The CDR3 runs 16 residues. Germline values: CDR1 ENHRY, CDR2 SYGVKD.

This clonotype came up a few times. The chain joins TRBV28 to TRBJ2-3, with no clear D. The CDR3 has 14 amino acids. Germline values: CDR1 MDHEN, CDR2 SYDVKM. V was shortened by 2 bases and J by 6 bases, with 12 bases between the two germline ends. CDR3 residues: CASSLASLTDTQYF. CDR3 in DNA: TGTGCCAGCAGTTTAGCCTCTCTGACGGATACGCAGTATTTT.

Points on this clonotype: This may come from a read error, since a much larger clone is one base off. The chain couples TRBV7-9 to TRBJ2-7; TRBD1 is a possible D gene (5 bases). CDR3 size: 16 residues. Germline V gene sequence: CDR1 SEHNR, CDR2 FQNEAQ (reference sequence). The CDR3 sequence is CVSSYPTDPSSYEQYF. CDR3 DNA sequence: TGTGTCAGCAGCTACCCGACAGACCCGAGCTCCTACGAGCAGTACTTC.

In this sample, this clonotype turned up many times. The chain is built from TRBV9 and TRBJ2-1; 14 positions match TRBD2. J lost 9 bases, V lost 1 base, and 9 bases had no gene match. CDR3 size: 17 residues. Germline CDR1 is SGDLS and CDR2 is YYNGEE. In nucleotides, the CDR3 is TGTGCCAGCAGCGTATTGGGGACTAGCGGGAGAGTGAGTGAGCAGTTCTTC. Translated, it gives CASSVLGTSGRVSEQFF.

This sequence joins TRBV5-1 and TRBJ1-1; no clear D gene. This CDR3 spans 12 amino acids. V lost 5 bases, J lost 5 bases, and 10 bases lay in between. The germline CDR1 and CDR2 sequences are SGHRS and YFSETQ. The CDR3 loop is CASRGGSTEAFF. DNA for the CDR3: TGCGCCAGCAGGGGAGGTAGTACTGAAGCTTTCTTT.

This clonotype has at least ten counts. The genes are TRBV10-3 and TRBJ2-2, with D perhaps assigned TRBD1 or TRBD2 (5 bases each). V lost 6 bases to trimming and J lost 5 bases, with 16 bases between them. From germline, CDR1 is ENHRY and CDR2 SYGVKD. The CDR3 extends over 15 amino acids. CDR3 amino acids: CAIRTGREGTGELFF. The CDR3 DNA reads TGTGCCATCAGGACCGGACGCGAGGGGACCGGGGAGCTGTTTTTT.